Each of the 28 T cell receptor beta chains below was sequenced from the same sample in a study of T cells in Graves' hyperthyroidism and ophthalmopathy. RNA transcripts were the template for amplifying TCR beta CDR3 regions. The HTBI primer set was used in a first-round RT-PCR of the TCR CDR3. TCRdb ran MiXCR on the multiplex PCR reads and lists one entry per CDR3 protein. The sample contains 200,000 to 250,000 distinct CDR3 sequences, about 16% of which appear only once. The sample was blood. These receptors all come from a woman aged 18-29 years with Graves' ophthalmopathy.

The sample holds many counts of this clonotype. V is TRBV11-2 and J is TRBJ2-1; D not certain. Germline lookup yields CDR1 SGHAT and CDR2 FQNNGV. Trimming shortened V by 1 base and J by 3 bases, and 10 bases separated the two germline ends. The CDR3 totals 15 residues. The CDR3 here is CASSLVGPRYNEQFF. CDR3 nucleotides: TGTGCCAGCAGCTTAGTTGGCCCACGCTACAATGAGCAGTTCTTC.

This chain connects TRBV4-2 to TRBJ2-1; 11 nucleotides line up with TRBD2. The length of the CDR3 is 17 residues. With 1 base clipped from V and 9 bases from J, the junction kept 11 bases outside the gene matches. The V gene's germline CDR1 is LGHNA and CDR2 YNFKEQ. The CDR3 loop reads CASSQVALTSGSVEQFF. Written as DNA, the CDR3 is TGTGCCAGCAGCCAAGTGGCTCTAACTAGCGGGAGTGTTGAGCAGTTCTTC.

This clonotype was counted at least ten times. This chain connects TRBV12-5 to TRBJ2-7, with D possibly matching TRBD2 (6 bases). This CDR3 has 15 amino acids. Trimming took 2 bases from V and 1 from J, leaving 12 bases between them. Germline CDR1 and CDR2: LGHNT and FRNRAP. The CDR3 DNA sequence: TGTGCTAGTGGTTTGAGTCCTAGCGCTTCCTACGAGCAGTACTTC. Its translation is CASGLSPSASYEQYF. Supplemented by reference TRBV12-5 and TRBJ2-7, the full variable domain reads DARVTQTPRHKVTEMGQEVTMRCQPILGHNTVFWYRQTMMQGLELLAYFRNRAPLDDSGMPKDRFSAEMPDATLATLKIQPSEPRDSAVYFCASGLSPSASYEQYFGPGTRLTVT.

Regarding this clonotype: This could be a read error, since a much larger clone is one nucleotide away. The V gene is TRBV6-6, the J gene TRBJ1-5, with D perhaps matching TRBD1 (5 bases). The CDR3 sequence is 15 residues long. Per the germline V gene, CDR1 is MNHNY and CDR2 is SVGAGI (reference sequence). Trimming cost V 0 bases and J 6 bases, with 12 bases left between them. Written as DNA, the CDR3 is TGTGCCAGCAGTTACTCGAGTAGGGGAAGTCAGCCCCAGCATTTT. Amino acids: CASSYSSRGSQPQHF.

This clonotype was seen a handful of times. A much larger clone lies one base from this, so it may be a read error. The genes are TRBV5-5 and TRBJ1-1; D is possibly TRBD1 (6 bases). The CDR3 length is 12 residues. Trimming took off 4 bases at V and 10 bases at J, with 14 bases between the two ends. Germline CDR1 is SGHKS and CDR2 is YYEKEE (reference sequence). As DNA, the CDR3 is TGTGCCAGCAGCAACAGGGAGGGGGGAGCTTTCTTT. Translation: CASSNREGGAFF.

This clonotype was observed many times. This chain connects TRBV6-1 to TRBJ1-4; 7 bases are a match to TRBD1. Trimming removed 6 bases from V and 8 bases from J; junction bases left unmatched: 12. Germline lookup yields CDR1 MNHNS and CDR2 SASEGT. The CDR3 is made up of 15 amino acids. In DNA form, the CDR3 reads TGTGCCAGCAGACCCCTTGACAGGGTGGGCGAAAAACTGTTTTTT. Protein sequence: CASRPLDRVGEKLFF.

This clonotype was recorded many times. The chain carries TRBV10-1 and TRBJ2-3; D perhaps matches TRBD2 (7 bases). The CDR3 runs to 16 residues. Trimming removed 1 base at V and 2 bases at J, with 13 bases between. Germline V gene data show CDR1 as WNHNN and CDR2 as SYGVQD (reference sequence). For the CDR3, the DNA is TGCGCCAGCAGTGAGTGGGGGCGGGGGCCCACAGATACGCAGTATTTT. Its protein is CASSEWGRGPTDTQYF.

This clonotype was counted many times. V is TRBV7-9 and J is TRBJ2-3; D might be TRBD1 (5 bases). This CDR3 has 12 amino acids. CDR1 is SEHNR, CDR2 FQNEAQ, per germline (reference sequence). V was pared by 8 bases and J by 4 bases, with 10 bases between. The CDR3 spells CASDLGADTQYF. The DNA of the CDR3 is TGTGCCAGCGATTTAGGGGCAGATACGCAGTATTTT.

In this sample, this clonotype turned up many times. The CDR3 loop reads CASSNGQGLNQPQHF. CDR3 in DNA: TGTGCCAGCAGTAATGGACAGGGGCTCAATCAGCCCCAGCATTTT. The chain has TRBV6-2 or TRBV6-3 and TRBJ1-5; 9 bases map to TRBD1. J was trimmed by 3 bases and V by 5 bases; bases with no gene match: 5. Germline V gene lookup returns CDR1 MNHEY and CDR2 SVGEGT. This CDR3 comprises 15 residues.

In its sample, this clonotype was seen many times. CDR3 sequence reads: CASSPGTIQETQYF. CDR3 nucleotides: TGTGCCAGCAGCCCAGGGACCATCCAAGAGACCCAGTACTTC. This chain joins TRBV2 and TRBJ2-5, with D perhaps TRBD1 or TRBD2 (5 bases each). This CDR3 comprises 14 residues. Germline values: CDR1 SNHLY, CDR2 FYNNEI. Trimming left V 6 bases short and J 1 base short, with 12 bases between.

At least ten counts were recorded for this clonotype. This chain links TRBV2 with TRBJ1-4; D is ambiguous. Germline V gene sequence: CDR1 SNHLY, CDR2 FYNNEI. The CDR3 has 14 amino acids. Between the trimmed V and J ends, which lost 3 bases and 8 bases, there was a span of 13 bases. This CDR3 reads CASSDRNQREKLFF. The CDR3 bases are TGTGCCAGCAGTGATCGGAACCAAAGGGAAAAACTGTTTTTT.

This clonotype was counted at least ten times. V and J are TRBV12-3 or TRBV12-4 and TRBJ1-2; the match to TRBD1 covers 8 bases. The CDR3 length is 12 residues. V shed 6 bases and J 7 bases; nucleotides not matched to a gene: 4. The CDR3 spells CASRTGTGGYTF. The CDR3 nucleotides read TGTGCCAGCAGGACCGGGACAGGTGGCTACACCTTC.

This clonotype has ten or more counts. The CDR3 DNA reads TGTGCCAGCAGCTCCTGGACGGGACAGGAGGGAACCGGGGAGCTGTTTTTT. It is translated as CASSSWTGQEGTGELFF. The rearrangement joins TRBV11-3 to TRBJ2-2, with TRBD1 matching 8 bases. Germline CDR1 and CDR2: SGHNT and YENEEA. The CDR3 has 17 residues. V shed 4 bases, J shed 5 bases, and the junction held 12 bases outside the gene matches.

In its sample, this clonotype was seen a few times. The chain uses TRBV5-6 and TRBJ1-1; 8 bases line up with TRBD1. The CDR3 is 16 residues long. The trim removed 4 bases at V and 4 bases at J, leaving 12 bases unmatched. Germline CDR1 reads SGHDT; CDR2 reads YYEEEE. The CDR3, as DNA: TGTGCCAGCAGCCCACCGGACAGGGTGGGAGGCACTGAAGCTTTCTTT. It codes for CASSPPDRVGGTEAFF.

This rearrangement joins TRBV11-2 to TRBJ2-5; D ambiguous. The CDR3 runs 15 residues. V lost 1 base and J lost 1, with 10 bases in between. CDR1 is SGHAT and CDR2 is FQNNGV in the germline V gene. The CDR3 here is CASSLAANLQETQYF. CDR3 bases: TGTGCCAGCAGCTTAGCGGCAAACCTCCAAGAGACCCAGTACTTC.

This clonotype was recorded many times. This chain connects TRBV20-1 to TRBJ1-5; maybe TRBD1 (6 bases). This CDR3 region has 12 residues. Trimming shortened V by 3 bases and J by 6 bases, and 9 bases separated the two germline ends. CDR1 is DFQATT and CDR2 is SNEGSKA in the germline V gene (reference sequence). CDR3 sequence: CSARRGSQPQHF. DNA for the CDR3: TGCAGTGCTAGGAGGGGGTCTCAGCCCCAGCATTTT.

This clonotype was seen many times. The V and J genes are TRBV28 and TRBJ1-1, with a tentative D call TRBD1 (5 bases). CDR3 length: 13 amino acids. Trimming took off 8 bases at V and 11 bases at J, with 21 bases between the two ends. From germline, CDR1 is MDHEN and CDR2 SYDVKM. CDR3 coding DNA: TGTGCCAGCTTAGTAGCGGGAACTGGGGGGGCTTTCTTT. It codes for CASLVAGTGGAFF.

This clonotype was observed many times. The DNA for the CDR3 is TGTGCCAGCAGTGAAGGGGGGCAGGGGGAGCTGTTTTTT. It specifies CASSEGGQGELFF. The rearrangement joins TRBV6-1 to TRBJ2-2; TRBD1 is a possible D gene (6 bases). The CDR3 consists of 13 residues. Germline assignment: CDR1 MNHNS and CDR2 SASEGT. Trimming stripped 1 base from V and 8 bases from J, with 8 bases between.

This clonotype was picked up many times. The gene calls are TRBV7-3 and TRBJ1-1; 7 bases fit TRBD1. There are 12 residues in the CDR3. After removal of 10 bases from V and 8 bases from J, the junction contained 10 bases not matched to a gene. Germline assignment: CDR1 SGHTA and CDR2 FQGTGA. The CDR3 bases are TGTGCCACCCCTCATACAGGGGACGAAGCTTTCTTT. Encoded protein: CATPHTGDEAFF. Drawing the rest from reference TRBV7-3 and TRBJ1-1, the complete variable domain is GAGVSQTPSNKVTEKGKYVELRCDPISGHTALYWYRQSLGQGPEFLIYFQGTGAADDSGLPNDRFFAVRPEGSVSTLKIQRTERGDSAVYLCATPHTGDEAFFGQGTRLTVV.

This clonotype was found many times. The chain is built from TRBV3-1 and TRBJ2-3, with D perhaps matching TRBD1 (6 bases). V gave up 2 bases and J gave up 2 bases, with 8 bases separating them. The CDR3 runs 14 residues. Germline values: CDR1 LGHDT, CDR2 YNNKEL (reference sequence). As DNA, the CDR3 is TGTGCCAGCAGCCAAAACAGGGTCACAGATACGCAGTATTTT. Protein sequence: CASSQNRVTDTQYF.

This clonotype is a singleton in its sample. V and J are TRBV11-2 and TRBJ2-3; D tentatively fits TRBD1 or TRBD2 (5 bases each). This CDR3 region has 13 residues. Germline loops: CDR1 SGHAT, CDR2 FQNNGV. The V gene lost 4 bases and the J gene lost 4 bases, with 9 bases spanning the gap. CDR3 sequence reads: CASSSRGPDTQYF. The DNA of the CDR3 is TGTGCCAGCAGCTCGAGGGGACCAGATACGCAGTATTTT.

This clonotype was found many times. The genes are TRBV7-9 and TRBJ1-2; no clear D. Trimming took 4 bases from V and 1 from J, leaving 13 bases between them. Germline V gene sequence: CDR1 SEHNR, CDR2 FQNEAQ (reference sequence). The CDR3 has 15 amino acids. CDR3 loop: CASSSLKAVNYGYTF. CDR3 coding DNA: TGTGCCAGCAGCTCCCTTAAAGCAGTTAACTATGGCTACACCTTC. Full variable domain (missing parts from reference TRBV7-9 and TRBJ1-2): DTGVSQNPRHKITKRGQNVTFRCDPISEHNRLYWYRQTLGQGPEFLTYFQNEAQLEKSRLLSDRFSAERPKGSFSTLEIQRTEQGDSAMYLCASSSLKAVNYGYTFGSGTRLTVV.

This clonotype has a count of ten or more. This chain connects TRBV28 to TRBJ1-5; D call uncertain. Germline V gene lookup returns CDR1 MDHEN and CDR2 SYDVKM. The germline V and J ends were trimmed by 6 bases and 0 bases, with 9 bases remaining between them. CDR3 length: 14 amino acids. The CDR3 DNA reads TGTGCCAGCAGCCCCGAAGTTAGCAATCAGCCCCAGCATTTT. This encodes CASSPEVSNQPQHF.

The chain employs TRBV28 and TRBJ2-5, with 13 bases matching TRBD2. Germline CDR1 reads MDHEN; CDR2 reads SYDVKM. V lost 7 bases to trimming and J lost 1 base; unmatched junction nucleotides: 15. CDR3 length equals 19 residues. The CDR3 region has the DNA TGTGCCAGCAACCCAACGGTGAGGACTAGCGGGGGTAGCCAAGAGACCCAGTACTTC. Protein sequence: CASNPTVRTSGGSQETQYF.

The chain uses TRBV20-1 and TRBJ1-1, with 7 bases that match TRBD1. V shed 2 bases and J 5 bases; nucleotides not matched to a gene: 5. From germline, CDR1 is DFQATT and CDR2 SNEGSKA (reference sequence). The length of the CDR3 is 13 residues. DNA of the CDR3: TGCAGTGCTAGAAGGGGGCAGGGGACTGAAGCTTTCTTT. Amino acids: CSARRGQGTEAFF.

This clonotype occurred many times. This rearrangement joins TRBV3-1 to TRBJ2-1, with D perhaps matching TRBD2 (7 bases). The CDR3 runs 15 residues. Germline V gene lookup returns CDR1 LGHDT and CDR2 YNNKEL (reference sequence). The germline V and J ends were trimmed by 0 bases and 6 bases, with 12 bases remaining between them. CDR3 in DNA: TGTGCCAGCAGCCAAGACGGAAGGGGGGGCAATGAGCAGTTCTTC. Its protein is CASSQDGRGGNEQFF.

This clonotype was seen at least ten times. The gene calls are TRBV11-2 and TRBJ1-5, with D perhaps matching TRBD1 (5 bases). Germline V gene sequence: CDR1 SGHAT, CDR2 FQNNGV. The CDR3 contains 13 residues. Trimming took 5 bases from V and 5 from J, leaving 10 bases between them. The CDR3: CASSRGGDQPQHF. The CDR3 DNA sequence: TGTGCCAGCAGCCGGGGGGGAGATCAGCCCCAGCATTTT.

This clonotype was seen repeatedly, ten times or more. V is TRBV27 and J is TRBJ1-2; 7 positions match TRBD1. The CDR3 covers 13 residues. J gave up 1 base and V 8 bases, and 4 bases lay outside the gene matches. Germline CDR1 reads MNHEY; CDR2 reads SMNVEV (reference sequence). The CDR3 spells CASQGQNNYGYTF. CDR3 DNA: TGTGCCAGCCAGGGACAGAATAACTATGGCTACACCTTC.